The rows below give T cell receptor beta chains drawn from one sample of a study of HIV-infected patients and healthy controls. TCRdb independently ran MiXCR on the 5' RACE reads; one entry per CDR3 protein. This table holds more than 15,000 distinct CDR3 sequences, 9.4% found once. What was sequenced was blood. Source of these receptors: an adult in good health. Both conserved end residues are part of each CDR3. The order of the fields is V gene, CDR3 protein.

V: TRBV7-9
CDR3: CASSSRTSGSAGELFF

V: TRBV19
CDR3: CASSRGLETQYF

V: TRBV5-1
CDR3: CASSLAVMNTEAFF

V: TRBV27
CDR3: CASWTGFGNEQFF

V: TRBV6-6
CDR3: CASSRGTTAKNIQYF

V: TRBV6-6
CDR3: CASSYAGGLETQYF

V: TRBV18
CDR3: CASSPRGTGDGYSGNTIYF

V: TRBV28
CDR3: CASKKETQYF

V: TRBV7-9
CDR3: CASSINSGISNQPQHF

V: TRBV2
CDR3: CASSDRAKKQFF

V: TRBV27
CDR3: CASSLMGMNTEAFF

V: TRBV10-3
CDR3: CAISVKGTHYEQYF

V: TRBV4-3
CDR3: CASSQGSTANTEAFF

V: TRBV7-2
CDR3: CASSFRGLEQYF

V: TRBV6-5
CDR3: CASSSSPGQAFGYTF

V: TRBV6-6
CDR3: CASSYRILAVQETQYF

V: TRBV19
CDR3: CASSITSTGTDTQYF

V: TRBV6-6
CDR3: CASSYTGTEAFF

V: TRBV10-1
CDR3: CASIVKRTGGQRYF

V: TRBV28
CDR3: CASSSRSTGEETQYF

V: TRBV7-2
CDR3: CASSVSPNTEAFF

V: TRBV7-3
CDR3: CASSLMLQNEQFF

V: TRBV6-2/TRBV6-3
CDR3: CASSYLGTSGSGGTTQYF

V: TRBV7-2
CDR3: CASSFDTEAFF

V: TRBV2
CDR3: CASQQDLYNEQFF

V: TRBV7-9
CDR3: CASSLLNGGKETQYF

V: TRBV10-3
CDR3: CAIRGQGETQYF

V: TRBV6-6
CDR3: CASSYGSTSTDTQYF

V: TRBV6-2/TRBV6-3
CDR3: CASSYRGRSRVGEQFF

V: TRBV6-6
CDR3: CASRPEQGAGTEAFF

V: TRBV29-1
CDR3: CSVEGTAAFF

V: TRBV29-1
CDR3: CSVEVNRGRGEQYF

V: TRBV6-4
CDR3: CASSLHSNQPQHF

V: TRBV7-2
CDR3: CASSPGFSYNEQFF

V: TRBV16
CDR3: CASSHRGTTDTQYF

V: TRBV20-1
CDR3: CSHREGEADTQYF

V: TRBV11-2
CDR3: CASSLSVDTDTQYF

V: TRBV6-6
CDR3: CASTEGMVEEYF

V: TRBV4-2
CDR3: CASSQGRLAGTDTQYF

V: TRBV6-1
CDR3: CASSANQPQHF

V: TRBV29-1
CDR3: CSVGRNLNTEAFF

V: TRBV19
CDR3: CASTPSGAGNQPQHF

V: TRBV7-9
CDR3: CASSSSGGEAYEQYF

V: TRBV5-4
CDR3: CASSLDQGNQPQHF

V: TRBV6-5
CDR3: CASSYSFRGLPGGYTF

V: TRBV11-2
CDR3: CASSLRQGASNEKLFF

V: TRBV29-1
CDR3: CSVALGRETQYF

V: TRBV20-1
CDR3: CSAGGLRPYTDTQYF

V: TRBV21-1
CDR3: CASSKGQYQPDTQYF

V: TRBV6-6
CDR3: CASRPVLAGGLDTQYF

V: TRBV6-1
CDR3: CASSEDGSGSYEQFF

V: TRBV6-5
CDR3: CASSYTNLRDRGRNEQFF

V: TRBV12-3/TRBV12-4
CDR3: CASSPETGPQPQHF

V: TRBV29-1
CDR3: CSVWDRGKIRNQPQHF

V: TRBV6-6
CDR3: CASSYRVWQGSKNIQYF

V: TRBV18
CDR3: CASSPTTGVNTEAFF

V: TRBV20-1
CDR3: CSAAEGQAQETQYF

V: TRBV25-1
CDR3: CASSRSLSTDTQYF